The 2 T cell receptor beta chains reported below all come from one sample, sequenced in a study of blood T cells in healthy people across ages. A second 7 to 11 cycle PCR used barcoded and J-beta primers. From the 5' RACE reads, TCRdb called clonotypes with MiXCR, one entry per CDR3 protein. The table lists 1.8 million or so distinct CDR3 sequences, 30% to 40% of them singletons, with 23% in the top ten. The sample comprised blood. The source of these receptors is a human donor in good health.

This chain joins TRBV5-1 and TRBJ1-1, with a weak D call TRBD1 (5 bases). V was shortened by 3 bases and J by 4 bases, with 13 bases between the two germline ends. The CDR3 spans 14 residues. Germline CDR1 is SGHRS and CDR2 is YFSETQ. DNA for the CDR3: TGCGCCAGCAGCTGGTCTGGGGACGGCACTGAAGCTTTCTTT. Amino acid sequence: CASSWSGDGTEAFF. The full variable domain, with the rest looked up from reference TRBV5-1 and TRBJ1-1, is KAGVTQTPRYLIKTRGQQVTLSCSPISGHRSVSWYQQTPGQGLQFLFEYFSETQRNKGNFPGRFSGRQFSNSRSEMNVSTLELGDSALYLCASSWSGDGTEAFFGQGTRLTVV.

This clonotype has only a few counts. This chain joins TRBV7-3 and TRBJ2-1; 8 bases agree with TRBD1. The length of the CDR3 is 16 residues. Germline CDR1 and CDR2: SGHTA and FQGTGA. V lost 3 bases to trimming and J lost 8 bases; unmatched junction nucleotides: 12. The CDR3: CASSFTGTGVSHEQFF. DNA for the CDR3: TGTGCCAGCAGCTTTACCGGGACAGGAGTGTCCCATGAGCAGTTCTTC.